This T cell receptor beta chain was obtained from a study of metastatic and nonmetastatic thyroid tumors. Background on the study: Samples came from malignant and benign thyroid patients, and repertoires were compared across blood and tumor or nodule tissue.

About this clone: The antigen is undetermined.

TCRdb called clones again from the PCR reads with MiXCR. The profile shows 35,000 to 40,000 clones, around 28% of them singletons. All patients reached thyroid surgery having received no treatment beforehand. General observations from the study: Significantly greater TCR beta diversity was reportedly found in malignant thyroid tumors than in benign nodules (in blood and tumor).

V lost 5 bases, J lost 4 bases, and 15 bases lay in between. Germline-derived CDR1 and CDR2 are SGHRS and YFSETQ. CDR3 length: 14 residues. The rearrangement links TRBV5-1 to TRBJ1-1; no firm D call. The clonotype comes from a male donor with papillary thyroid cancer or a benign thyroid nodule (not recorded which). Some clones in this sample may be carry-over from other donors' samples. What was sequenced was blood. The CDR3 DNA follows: TGCGCCAGCAGTCACGAGGGTGTCGGCACTGAAGCTTTCTTT. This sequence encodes CASSHEGVGTEAFF.